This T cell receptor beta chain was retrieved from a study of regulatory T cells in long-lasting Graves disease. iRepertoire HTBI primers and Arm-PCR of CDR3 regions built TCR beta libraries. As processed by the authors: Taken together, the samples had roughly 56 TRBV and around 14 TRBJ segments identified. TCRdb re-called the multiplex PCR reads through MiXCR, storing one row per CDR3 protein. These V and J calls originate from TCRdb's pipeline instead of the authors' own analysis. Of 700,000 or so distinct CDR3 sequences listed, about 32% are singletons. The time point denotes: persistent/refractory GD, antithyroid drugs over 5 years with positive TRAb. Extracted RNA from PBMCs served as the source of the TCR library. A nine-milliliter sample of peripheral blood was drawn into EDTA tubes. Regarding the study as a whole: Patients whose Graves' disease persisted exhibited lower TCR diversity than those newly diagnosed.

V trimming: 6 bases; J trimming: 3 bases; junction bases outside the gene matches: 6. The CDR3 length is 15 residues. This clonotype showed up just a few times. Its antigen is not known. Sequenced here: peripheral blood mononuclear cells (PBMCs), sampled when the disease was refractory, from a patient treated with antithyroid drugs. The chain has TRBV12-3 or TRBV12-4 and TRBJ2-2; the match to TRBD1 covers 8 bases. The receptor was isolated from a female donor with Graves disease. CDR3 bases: TGTGCCAGCAGCCCCATGGGACAGGACACCGGGGAGCTGTTTTTT. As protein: CASSPMGQDTGELFF.